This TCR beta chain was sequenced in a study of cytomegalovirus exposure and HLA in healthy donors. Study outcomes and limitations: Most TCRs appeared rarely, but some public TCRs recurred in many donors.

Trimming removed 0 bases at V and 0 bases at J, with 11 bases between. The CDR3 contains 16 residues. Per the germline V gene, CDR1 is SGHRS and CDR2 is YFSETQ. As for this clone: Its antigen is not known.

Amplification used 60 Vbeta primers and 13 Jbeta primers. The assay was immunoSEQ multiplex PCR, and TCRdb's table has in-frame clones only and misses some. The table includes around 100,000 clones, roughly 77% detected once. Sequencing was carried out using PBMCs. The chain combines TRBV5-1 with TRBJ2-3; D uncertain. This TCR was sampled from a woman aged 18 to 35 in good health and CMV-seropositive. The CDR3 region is CASSLVRTGSTDTQYF. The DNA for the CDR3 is TGCGCCAGCAGCTTGGTCCGAACGGGTAGCACAGATACGCAGTATTTT.